Here is one TCR beta chain with its context. Its target is not known. The CDR3 has 14 amino acids. V shed 3 bases, J shed 2 bases, and the junction held 4 bases outside the gene matches. Germline-derived CDR1 and CDR2 are KGHSH and LQKENI. This sample stems from a study of cytomegalovirus exposure and HLA in healthy donors. Notes on the study in general: The listing of 150 to 200 TCR beta chains classed them as cytomegalovirus-associated. TCR association rates varied by HLA locus in a later analysis, with DRB1 highest and HLA-C lowest.

Vbeta (60) and Jbeta (13) primers were used in the PCR. Profiling relied on immunoSEQ multiplex PCR, and the TCRdb table lists in-frame clones only, not all of them. The repertoire holds roughly 74,000 clones, 60% to 85% seen once, with approximately 1.6% in the top ten. Likely unrecorded immune exposures existed in these nominally healthy donors. The receptor comes from a man aged 40-49 years in good health and CMV-seronegative. The sequenced material came from PBMCs. This chain uses TRBV18 with TRBJ2-7; TRBD1 aligns across 7 bases. CDR3 loop: CASSPGTETYEQYF. In nucleotides, the CDR3 is TGTGCCAGCTCACCTGGGACAGAGACCTACGAGCAGTACTTC.